This is a list of T cell receptor beta chains from one sample in a study of cytomegalovirus exposure and HLA in healthy donors. The method was immunoSEQ multiplex PCR; TCRdb's version includes in-frame clones alone and lacks a portion of them. The top ten clones hold 4.3% of a sample with about 130,000 clones, around 74% of them seen once. Sequenced material: PBMCs. The origin of the receptors is a man younger than 35 in good health and CMV-seropositive. The CDR3 runs from the conserved cysteine through the conserved F or W. A D gene is named only where the DNA matches it firmly. Where a row states a size, it is once, few, many or the class of an expanded clone; other rows omit it.

TRBV2	TRBJ2-3	TRBD1	.	TGTGCCAGCAACCAGGGGGGCACAGATACGCAGTATTTT	CASNQGGTDTQYF
TRBV6-5	TRBJ1-2	.	many	TGTGCCAGCAGTTACTCGAAGTGGTTCTCGGGCTATGGCTACACCTTC	CASSYSKWFSGYGYTF
TRBV7-4	TRBJ2-4	.	.	TGTGCCAGCAGCTTAGTGGAGTTGAGCAAAAACATTCAGTACTTC	CASSLVELSKNIQYF
TRBV10-3	TRBJ2-7	.	few	TGTGCCACGAGGGGGTGGGGGCTTAGCTCCTACGAGCAGTACTTC	CATRGWGLSSYEQYF
TRBV2	TRBJ1-5	.	.	TGTGCCAGCAAGGGAGAAGTCAATCAGCCCCAGCATTTT	CASKGEVNQPQHF
TRBV25-1	TRBJ2-4	TRBD1	once	TGTGCCAGCAGTGAAGGGACAGGTGGAGGCATTCAGTACTTC	CASSEGTGGGIQYF
TRBV20-1	TRBJ1-2	.	few	TGCAGTGCTAGAAACCTACGGGGATACACCTTC	CSARNLRGYTF
TRBV4-2	TRBJ1-4	.	.	TGTGCCAGCAGCCAAGCTCCGGGAGGAACTAATGAAAAACTGTTTTTT	CASSQAPGGTNEKLFF
TRBV15	TRBJ2-5	.	.	TGTGCCACCAGCAGTGCCCCTATCCAAGAGACCCAGTACTTC	CATSSAPIQETQYF
TRBV6-1	TRBJ1-2	TRBD1	.	TGTGCCAGCAGTCGACAGGGGCCGGACGGCTACACCTTC	CASSRQGPDGYTF
TRBV11-2	TRBJ1-3	.	once	TGTGCCAGCAGCTATTACAGGGCTGGAAACACCATATATTTT	CASSYYRAGNTIYF
TRBV23-1	TRBJ2-1	.	.	TGCGCCAGCAGCCCAGGGGCGAGCGCGGCCAGCGATGAGCAGTTCTTC	CASSPGASAASDEQFF
TRBV10-2	TRBJ1-2	TRBD1	few	TGCGCCAGCAATTCAGCAGGGGGCTTGAATGGCTACACCTTC	CASNSAGGLNGYTF
TRBV28	TRBJ2-2	TRBD1	.	TGTGCCAGCACAACAGGGGGCTATCTGGAGCTGTTTTTT	CASTTGGYLELFF
TRBV5-1	TRBJ2-7	.	.	TGCGCCAGCAGCTTGGTGGGCAGGGGCTACGAGCAGTACTTC	CASSLVGRGYEQYF
TRBV7-8	TRBJ1-2	TRBD1	.	TGTGCCAGCAGCGCCACTCCGGGACAGACTTTCTATGGCTACACCTTC	CASSATPGQTFYGYTF
TRBV7-6	TRBJ1-2	.	few	TGTGCCAGCACCCCGCTCCGGGGGTCGGGGGGCTACACCTTC	CASTPLRGSGGYTF
TRBV6-1	TRBJ2-7	TRBD1	.	TGTGCCAGCAGTGAAGCGCCGGGACAGGGGTCCCACGAGCAGTACTTC	CASSEAPGQGSHEQYF
TRBV30	TRBJ2-2	TRBD2	.	TGTGCCTGGGGACTAGCGGGACCCGGGGAGCTGTTTTTT	CAWGLAGPGELFF
TRBV28	TRBJ2-3	.	.	TGTGCCAGCAGTTTGGGGGCGGGTCACAGGGCCACAGATACGCAGTATTTT	CASSLGAGHRATDTQYF
TRBV6-6	TRBJ1-1	TRBD1	.	TGTGCCAGCAGTAAAGGGACAGTAGGGAACACTGAAGCTTTCTTT	CASSKGTVGNTEAFF
TRBV6-1	TRBJ1-1	TRBD1	.	TGTGCCAGCAGCGATTACAGGGGTTCAGAAGCTTTCTTT	CASSDYRGSEAFF
TRBV10-1	TRBJ2-2	TRBD1	.	TGCGCCAGCAGTGCCTCGACTCGGACAGGGGGTGTTCGTGGGGAGCTGTTTTTT	CASSASTRTGGVRGELFF
TRBV27	TRBJ1-1	TRBD1	.	TGTGCCAGCAGTTTATTTACACAGGGGAGGTACACTGAAGCTTTCTTT	CASSLFTQGRYTEAFF
TRBV6-5	TRBJ1-2	.	once	TGTGCCAGCAGTTACTCTGGACTGGAGGGCTACACCTTC	CASSYSGLEGYTF
TRBV5-4	TRBJ1-6	.	once	TGTGCCAGCACTATCGGGACATCGGGATATAATTCACCCCTCCACTTT	CASTIGTSGYNSPLHF
TRBV2	TRBJ1-2	.	.	TGTGCCAGCAGTCCGACAGGACTGATAAACTATGGCTACACCTTC	CASSPTGLINYGYTF
TRBV19	TRBJ2-2	TRBD1	.	TGTGCCAGTACCAGGGACAGGGGGACCGGGGAGCTGTTTTTT	CASTRDRGTGELFF
TRBV12-5	TRBJ1-1	.	.	TGTGCTAGTGGTTTGGGCGGGGGGAACACTGAAGCTTTCTTT	CASGLGGGNTEAFF
TRBV13	TRBJ2-7	TRBD1	.	TGTGCCAGCAGGCCTACAGGGGGTATCTACTACGAGCAGTACTTC	CASRPTGGIYYEQYF
TRBV30	TRBJ2-1	TRBD2	.	TGTGCCTGGGGGAGGACTAGCGGGAGTGATGAGCAGTTCTTC	CAWGRTSGSDEQFF
TRBV6-6	TRBJ1-6	.	.	TGTGCCAGCAGTCCCCTACAGGATTATAATTCACCCCTCCACTTT	CASSPLQDYNSPLHF
TRBV27	TRBJ2-5	.	.	TGTGCCAGCAGGAAAAACAGGGTCGGGGAGACCCAGTACTTC	CASRKNRVGETQYF
TRBV27	TRBJ2-3	TRBD2	.	TGTGCCAGCAGAGGGACTAGCGGGAACACAGATACGCAGTATTTT	CASRGTSGNTDTQYF
TRBV7-2	TRBJ2-7	TRBD1	.	TGTGCCAGCAGTCGGCCGGGACAGGGCTACGAGCAGTACTTC	CASSRPGQGYEQYF
TRBV25-1	TRBJ2-7	.	.	TGTGCCAGCAGTCGACAGTACTACGAGCAGTACTTC	CASSRQYYEQYF
TRBV10-3	TRBJ2-5	TRBD1	.	TGTGCCATCAGTGGCTGGACAGGGGGCGGGGAGACCCAGTACTTC	CAISGWTGGGETQYF
TRBV6-1	TRBJ2-1	.	.	TGTGCCAGCAGTATACAGGGCAATGAGCAGTTCTTC	CASSIQGNEQFF
TRBV5-6	TRBJ1-2	.	.	TGTGCCAGCAGCTTGTCAGGGGCTTGGTATGGCTACACCTTC	CASSLSGAWYGYTF
TRBV5-1	TRBJ1-5	.	.	TGCGCCAGCAGCTTGGGACACGGCAATCAGCCCCAGCATTTT	CASSLGHGNQPQHF
TRBV28	TRBJ2-1	.	few	TGTGCCAGCAGTTTCAGGGGAAGCTCCTACAATGAGCAGTTCTTC	CASSFRGSSYNEQFF
TRBV6-4	TRBJ2-3	.	.	TGTGCCAGCAGTCCTACCGGGACGGGAGTATCAGATACGCAGTATTTT	CASSPTGTGVSDTQYF
TRBV4-2	TRBJ2-1	.	.	TGTGCCAGCAGCCAAGACCTAGTCTCCTACAATGAGCAGTTCTTC	CASSQDLVSYNEQFF
TRBV9	TRBJ1-1	.	.	TGTGCCAGCAAGGGGGGACCACGGGGGGCATATACTGAAGCTTTCTTT	CASKGGPRGAYTEAFF
TRBV6-6	TRBJ2-1	.	.	TGTGCCAGCAGCCCTCGAGGACTGAACAATGAGCAGTTCTTC	CASSPRGLNNEQFF
TRBV6-6	TRBJ1-4	TRBD1	.	TGTGCCAGCAGTTCGGGACAGGGTGTTAATGAAAAACTGTTTTTT	CASSSGQGVNEKLFF
TRBV5-1	TRBJ1-2	.	.	TGCGCCAGCAGCCCTGACAGGAGCTATGGCTACACCTTC	CASSPDRSYGYTF
TRBV27	TRBJ1-2	.	.	TGTGCCAGCAATAGGAGCTATGGCTACACCTTC	CASNRSYGYTF
TRBV30	TRBJ2-5	TRBD2	.	TGTGCCTGGAGTGCCAAACAACTAGCGGGAGGGGAGGAGCAGTACTTC	CAWSAKQLAGGEEQYF
TRBV13	TRBJ2-5	.	.	TGTGCCAGCGGCCTCTCGACTAGTATCACACAGACCCAGTACTTC	CASGLSTSITQTQYF
TRBV27	TRBJ2-5	TRBD2	.	TGTGCCAGCAGCCAATGGGGGGGAGGTCTCCAAGAGACCCAGTACTTC	CASSQWGGGLQETQYF
TRBV28	TRBJ2-7	.	few	TGTGCCAGCAGTTCGTACTACAGGAGTCCTGACTCCTACGAGCAGTACTTC	CASSSYYRSPDSYEQYF
TRBV7-9	TRBJ2-3	.	.	TGTGCCAGCAGCTGGGGCAGGGGCGGGTGGACAGATACGCAGTATTTT	CASSWGRGGWTDTQYF
TRBV4-2	TRBJ2-3	TRBD2	.	TGTGCCAGCAGCCAACCTGGGGCTAGCGGACCCACAGCAGATACGCAGTATTTT	CASSQPGASGPTADTQYF
TRBV6-1	TRBJ2-7	TRBD1	.	TGTGCCAGCGTCCGGGACAGGGTATCCCCCTACGAGCAGTACTTC	CASVRDRVSPYEQYF